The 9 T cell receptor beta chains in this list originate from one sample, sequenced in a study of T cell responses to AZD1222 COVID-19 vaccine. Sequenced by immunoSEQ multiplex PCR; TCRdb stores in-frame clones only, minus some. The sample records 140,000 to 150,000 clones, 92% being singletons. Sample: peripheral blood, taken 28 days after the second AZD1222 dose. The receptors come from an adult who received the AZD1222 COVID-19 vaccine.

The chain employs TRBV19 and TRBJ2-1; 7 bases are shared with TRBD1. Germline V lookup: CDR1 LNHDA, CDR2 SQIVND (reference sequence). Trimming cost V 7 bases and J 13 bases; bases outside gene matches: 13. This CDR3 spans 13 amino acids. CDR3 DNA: TGTGCCAGTACCCAAAACCAACAGGGGCTCCAGTTCTTC. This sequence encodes CASTQNQQGLQFF.

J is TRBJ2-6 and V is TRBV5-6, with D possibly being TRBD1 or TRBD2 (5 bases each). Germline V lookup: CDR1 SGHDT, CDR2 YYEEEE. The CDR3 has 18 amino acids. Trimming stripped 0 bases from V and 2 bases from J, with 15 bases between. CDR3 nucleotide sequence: TGTGCCAGCAGCTTGGGAGGGGCAGATAAGACTGGGGCCAACGTCCTGACTTTC. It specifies CASSLGGADKTGANVLTF.

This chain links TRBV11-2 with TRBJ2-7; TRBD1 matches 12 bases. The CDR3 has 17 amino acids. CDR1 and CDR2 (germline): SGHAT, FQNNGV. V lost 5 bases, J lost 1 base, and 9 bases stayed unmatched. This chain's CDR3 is CASSRWGTGGLSYEQYF. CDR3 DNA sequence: TGTGCCAGCAGCCGGTGGGGGACAGGGGGCCTATCCTACGAGCAGTACTTC.

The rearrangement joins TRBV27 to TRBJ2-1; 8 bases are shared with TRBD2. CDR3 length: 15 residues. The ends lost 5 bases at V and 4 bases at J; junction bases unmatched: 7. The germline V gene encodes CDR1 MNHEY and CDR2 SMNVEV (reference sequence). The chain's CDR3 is CASSRKRESYNEQFF. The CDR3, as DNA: TGTGCCAGCAGTAGGAAGCGGGAGAGTTACAATGAGCAGTTCTTC.

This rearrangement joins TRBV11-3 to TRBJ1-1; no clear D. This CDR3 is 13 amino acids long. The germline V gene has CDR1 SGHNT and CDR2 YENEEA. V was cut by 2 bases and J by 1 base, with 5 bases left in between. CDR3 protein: CASSLMRNTEAFF. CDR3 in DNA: TGTGCCAGCAGCTTAATGAGGAACACTGAAGCTTTCTTT.

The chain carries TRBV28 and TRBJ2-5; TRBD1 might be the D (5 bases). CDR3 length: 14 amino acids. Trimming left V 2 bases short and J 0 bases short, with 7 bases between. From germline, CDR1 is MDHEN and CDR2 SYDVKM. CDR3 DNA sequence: TGTGCCAGCAGTTTAAACAGGTACCAAGAGACCCAGTACTTC. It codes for CASSLNRYQETQYF.

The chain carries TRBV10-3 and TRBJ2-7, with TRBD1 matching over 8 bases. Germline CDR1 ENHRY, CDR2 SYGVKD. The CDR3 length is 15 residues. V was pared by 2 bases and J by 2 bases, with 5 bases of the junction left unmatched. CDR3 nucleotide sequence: TGTGCCATCAGTGAGCCGGGACAGGAAGCCTACGAGCAGTACTTC. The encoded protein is CAISEPGQEAYEQYF.

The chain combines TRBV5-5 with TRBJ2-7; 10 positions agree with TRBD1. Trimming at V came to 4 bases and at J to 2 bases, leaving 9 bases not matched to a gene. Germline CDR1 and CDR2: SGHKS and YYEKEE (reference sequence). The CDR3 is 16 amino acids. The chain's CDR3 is CASSQAPGQGTYEQYF. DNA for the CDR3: TGTGCCAGCAGCCAAGCACCGGGACAGGGGACCTACGAGCAGTACTTC.

The CDR3 DNA follows: TGTGCCAGCAGACCCGGGACAGGTTATGGCTACACCTTC. Encoded protein: CASRPGTGYGYTF. V is TRBV6-5 and J is TRBJ1-2; TRBD1 aligns across 8 bases. The CDR3 has 13 residues. The germline V gene has CDR1 MNHEY and CDR2 SVGAGI. V shed 6 bases, J shed 5 bases, and the junction held 5 bases outside the gene matches.